This T cell receptor (beta chain) was sequenced for a study of blood T cell repertoires in COVID-19. TCRdb's table, derived via immunoSEQ multiplex PCR, lists solely in-frame clones and lacks some. In the table there are over 200,000 clones, around 90% of which are singletons. The CDR3 loop spans 15 amino acids. The J segment lost 2 bases and the V segment lost 5 bases, leaving 6 bases of the junction unmatched. Germline V gene sequence: CDR1 MGHDK, CDR2 SYGVNS. The sequence came from a human donor in a cohort exposed to, infected with or recovered from COVID-19 (not recorded which). The donor label of this sample is uncertain. Sequenced material: PBMCs or T cells enriched from blood (not recorded which). The gene calls are TRBV25-1 and TRBJ1-3; 7 positions match TRBD1. The CDR3 nucleotides read TGTGCCAGCAGTAGTACAGGGGAACCTGGAAACACCATATATTTT. This codes for CASSSTGEPGNTIYF.